This T cell receptor (beta chain) emerged from a study of beta chain features in type 1 diabetes. Trimming removed 2 bases from V and 1 base from J; junction bases left unmatched: 11. This CDR3 is 18 amino acids long. Germline V gene sequence: CDR1 SEHNR, CDR2 FQNEAQ (reference sequence). The authors reverse transcribed all of the isolated RNA, so sequencing captured expressed TCRB transcripts. The average read count of naive, central memory and regulatory T cell samples was some 3.8 million. The repertoire was sequenced with immunoSEQ multiplex PCR; TCRdb's copy has only in-frame clones and lacks some. The table records a few hundred thousand clones, approximately 15% of them present only once.

This rearrangement joins TRBV7-9 to TRBJ1-1; 9 bases align to TRBD1. The source is a woman aged 18 to 35 in good health. Specimen: naive CD4+ T cells from blood. In DNA, the CDR3 is TGTGCCAGCAGCTTACCCCCCGTGAACAGGGGGCGGAACACTGAAGCTTTCTTT. Its translation is CASSLPPVNRGRNTEAFF.